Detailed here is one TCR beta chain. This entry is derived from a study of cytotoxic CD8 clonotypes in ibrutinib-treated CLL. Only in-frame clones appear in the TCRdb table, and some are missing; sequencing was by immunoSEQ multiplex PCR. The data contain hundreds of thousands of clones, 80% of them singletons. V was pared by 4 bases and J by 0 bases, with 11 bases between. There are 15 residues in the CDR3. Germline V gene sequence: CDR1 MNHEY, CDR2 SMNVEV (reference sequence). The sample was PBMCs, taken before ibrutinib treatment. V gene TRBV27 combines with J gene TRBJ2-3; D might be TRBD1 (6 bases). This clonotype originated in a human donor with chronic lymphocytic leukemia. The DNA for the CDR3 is TGTGCCAGCAGTTCCCGGACAGCTAGCACAGATACGCAGTATTTT. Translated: CASSSRTASTDTQYF.